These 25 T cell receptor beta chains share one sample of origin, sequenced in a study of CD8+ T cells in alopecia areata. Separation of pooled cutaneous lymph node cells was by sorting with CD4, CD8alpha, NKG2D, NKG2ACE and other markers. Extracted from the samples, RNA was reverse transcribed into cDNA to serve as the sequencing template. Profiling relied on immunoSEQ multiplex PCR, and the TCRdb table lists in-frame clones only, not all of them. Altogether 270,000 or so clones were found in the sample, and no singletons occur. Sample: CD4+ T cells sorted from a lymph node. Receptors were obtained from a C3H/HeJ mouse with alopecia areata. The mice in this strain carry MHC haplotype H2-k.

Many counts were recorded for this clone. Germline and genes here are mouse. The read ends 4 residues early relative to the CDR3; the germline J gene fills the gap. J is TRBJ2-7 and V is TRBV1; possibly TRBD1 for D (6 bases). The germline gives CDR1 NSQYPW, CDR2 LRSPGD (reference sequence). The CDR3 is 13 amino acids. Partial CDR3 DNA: TGCACCTGCAGTGCAGATCCAGGGGAT. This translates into CTCSADPGD. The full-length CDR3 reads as CTCSADPGDEQYF.

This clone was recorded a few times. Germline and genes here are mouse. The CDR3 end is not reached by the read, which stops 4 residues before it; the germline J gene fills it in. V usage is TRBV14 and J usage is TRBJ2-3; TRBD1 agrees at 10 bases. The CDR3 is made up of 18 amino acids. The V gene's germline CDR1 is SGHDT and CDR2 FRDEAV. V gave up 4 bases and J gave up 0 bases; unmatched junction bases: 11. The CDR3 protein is CASSDRGRPGGSAETLYF. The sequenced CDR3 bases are TGTGCCAGCAGTGACAGGGGGCGCCCGGGGGGGAGTGCAGAA.

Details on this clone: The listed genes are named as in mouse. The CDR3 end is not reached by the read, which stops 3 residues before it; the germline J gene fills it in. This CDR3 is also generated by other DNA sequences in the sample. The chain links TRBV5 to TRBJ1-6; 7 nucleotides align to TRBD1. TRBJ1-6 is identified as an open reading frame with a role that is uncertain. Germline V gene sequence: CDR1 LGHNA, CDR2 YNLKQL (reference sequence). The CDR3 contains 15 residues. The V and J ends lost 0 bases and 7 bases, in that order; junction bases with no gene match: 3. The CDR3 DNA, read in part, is TGTGCCAGCAGCCAAGAGACAGGGAGGAATTCGCCC. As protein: CASSQETGRNSP. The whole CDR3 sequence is CASSQETGRNSPLYF.

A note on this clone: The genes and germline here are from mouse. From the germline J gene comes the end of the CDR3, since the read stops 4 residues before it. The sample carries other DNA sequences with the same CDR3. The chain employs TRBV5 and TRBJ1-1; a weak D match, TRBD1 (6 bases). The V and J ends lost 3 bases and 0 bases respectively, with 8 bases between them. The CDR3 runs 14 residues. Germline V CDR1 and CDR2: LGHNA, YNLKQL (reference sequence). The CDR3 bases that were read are TGTGCCAGCAGCCAGGGACATGCAAACACA. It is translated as CASSQGHANT. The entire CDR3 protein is CASSQGHANTEVFF.

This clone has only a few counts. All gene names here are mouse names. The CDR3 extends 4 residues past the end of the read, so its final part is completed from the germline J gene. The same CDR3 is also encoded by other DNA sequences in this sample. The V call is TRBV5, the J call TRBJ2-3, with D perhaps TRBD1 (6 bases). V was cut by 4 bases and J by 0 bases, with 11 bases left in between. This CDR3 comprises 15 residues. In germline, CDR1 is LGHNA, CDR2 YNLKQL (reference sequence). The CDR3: CASSLGTTSAETLYF. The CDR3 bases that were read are TGTGCCAGCAGCCTTGGGACAACTAGTGCAGAA.

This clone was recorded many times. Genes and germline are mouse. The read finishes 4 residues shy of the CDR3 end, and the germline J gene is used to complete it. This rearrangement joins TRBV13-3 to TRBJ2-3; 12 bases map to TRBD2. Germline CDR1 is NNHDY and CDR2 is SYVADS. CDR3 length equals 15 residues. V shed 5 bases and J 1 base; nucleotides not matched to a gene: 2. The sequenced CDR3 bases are TGTGCCAGCAGAGACTGGGGGGGCGGTGCAGAA. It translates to CASRDWGGGAE. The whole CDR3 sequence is CASRDWGGGAETLYF.

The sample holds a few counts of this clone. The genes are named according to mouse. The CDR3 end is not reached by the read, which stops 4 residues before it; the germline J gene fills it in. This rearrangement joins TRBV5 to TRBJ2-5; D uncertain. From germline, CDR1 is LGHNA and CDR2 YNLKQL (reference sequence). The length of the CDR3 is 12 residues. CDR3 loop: CASSRERDTQYF. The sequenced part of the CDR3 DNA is TGTGCCAGCAGCCGAGAAAGGGAC.

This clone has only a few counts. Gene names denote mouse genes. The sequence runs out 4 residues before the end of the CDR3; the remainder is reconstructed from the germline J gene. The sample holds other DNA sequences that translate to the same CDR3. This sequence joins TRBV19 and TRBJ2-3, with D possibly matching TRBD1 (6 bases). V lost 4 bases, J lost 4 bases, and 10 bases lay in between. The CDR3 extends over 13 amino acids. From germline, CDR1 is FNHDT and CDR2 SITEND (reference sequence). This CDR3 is CASSPGTTETLYF. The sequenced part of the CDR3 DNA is TGTGCCAGCAGTCCAGGGACAACAGAA.

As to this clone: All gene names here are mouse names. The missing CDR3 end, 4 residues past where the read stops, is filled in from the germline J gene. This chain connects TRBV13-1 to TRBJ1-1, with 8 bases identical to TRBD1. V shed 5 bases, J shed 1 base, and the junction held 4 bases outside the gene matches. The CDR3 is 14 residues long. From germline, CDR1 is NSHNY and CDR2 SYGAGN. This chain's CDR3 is CASRPDRGNTEVFF. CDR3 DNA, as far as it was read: TGTGCCAGCAGACCCGACAGGGGAAACACA.

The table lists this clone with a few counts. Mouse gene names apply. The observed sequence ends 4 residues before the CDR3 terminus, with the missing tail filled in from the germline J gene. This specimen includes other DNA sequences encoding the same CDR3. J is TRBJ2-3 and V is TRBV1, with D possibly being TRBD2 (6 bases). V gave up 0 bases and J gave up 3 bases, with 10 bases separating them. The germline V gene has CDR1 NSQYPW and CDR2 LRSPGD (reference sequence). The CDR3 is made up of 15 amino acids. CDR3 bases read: TGCACCTGCAGTGCAGATCGTGGGGGAGCAGAA. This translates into CTCSADRGGAE. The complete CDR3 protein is CTCSADRGGAETLYF.

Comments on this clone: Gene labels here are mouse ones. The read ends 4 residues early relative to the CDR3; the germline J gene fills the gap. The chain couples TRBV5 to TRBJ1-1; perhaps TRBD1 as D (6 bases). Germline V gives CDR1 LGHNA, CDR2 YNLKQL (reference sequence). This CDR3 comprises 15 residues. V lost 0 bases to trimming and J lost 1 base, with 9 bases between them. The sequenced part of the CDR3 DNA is TGTGCCAGCAGCCAAGAGTGGGGACAAAACACA. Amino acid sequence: CASSQEWGQNT. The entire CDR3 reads CASSQEWGQNTEVFF.

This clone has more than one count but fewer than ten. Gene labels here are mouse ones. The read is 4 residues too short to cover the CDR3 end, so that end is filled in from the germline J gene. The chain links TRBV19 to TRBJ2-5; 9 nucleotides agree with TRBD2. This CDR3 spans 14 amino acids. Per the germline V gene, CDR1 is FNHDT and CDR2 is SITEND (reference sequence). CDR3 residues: CASSRRDWEDTQYF. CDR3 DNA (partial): TGTGCCAGCAGTCGCCGGGACTGGGAGGAC.

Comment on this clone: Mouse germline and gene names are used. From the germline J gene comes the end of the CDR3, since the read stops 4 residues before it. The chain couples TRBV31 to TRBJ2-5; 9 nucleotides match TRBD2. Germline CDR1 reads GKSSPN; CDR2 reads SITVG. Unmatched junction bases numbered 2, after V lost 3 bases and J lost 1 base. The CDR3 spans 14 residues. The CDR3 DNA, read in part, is TGTGCCTGGAGACTGGGGGGATACCAAGAC. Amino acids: CAWRLGGYQD. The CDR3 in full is CAWRLGGYQDTQYF. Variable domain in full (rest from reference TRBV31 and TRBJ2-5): AQTIHQWPVAEIKAVGSPLSLGCTIKGKSSPNLYWYWQATGGTLQQLFYSITVGQVESVVQLNLSASRPKDDQFILSTEKLLLSHSGFYLCAWRLGGYQDTQYFGPGTRLLVL.

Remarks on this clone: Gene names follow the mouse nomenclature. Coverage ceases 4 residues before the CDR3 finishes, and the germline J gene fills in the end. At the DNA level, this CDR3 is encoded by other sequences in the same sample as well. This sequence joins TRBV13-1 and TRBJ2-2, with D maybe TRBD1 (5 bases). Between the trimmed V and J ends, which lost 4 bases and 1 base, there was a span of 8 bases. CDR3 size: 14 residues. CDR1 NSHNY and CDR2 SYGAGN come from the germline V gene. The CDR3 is CASSRQLNTGQLYF. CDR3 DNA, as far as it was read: TGTGCCAGCAGTCGACAGTTAAACACCGGG.

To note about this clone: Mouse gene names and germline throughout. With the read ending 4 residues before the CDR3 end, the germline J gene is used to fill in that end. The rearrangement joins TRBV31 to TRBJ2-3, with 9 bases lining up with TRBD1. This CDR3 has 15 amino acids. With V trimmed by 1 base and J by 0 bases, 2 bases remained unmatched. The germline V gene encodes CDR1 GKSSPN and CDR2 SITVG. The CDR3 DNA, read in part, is TGTGCCTGGAGTCAAGGGACAGGGAGTGCAGAA. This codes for CAWSQGTGSAE. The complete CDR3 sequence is CAWSQGTGSAETLYF.

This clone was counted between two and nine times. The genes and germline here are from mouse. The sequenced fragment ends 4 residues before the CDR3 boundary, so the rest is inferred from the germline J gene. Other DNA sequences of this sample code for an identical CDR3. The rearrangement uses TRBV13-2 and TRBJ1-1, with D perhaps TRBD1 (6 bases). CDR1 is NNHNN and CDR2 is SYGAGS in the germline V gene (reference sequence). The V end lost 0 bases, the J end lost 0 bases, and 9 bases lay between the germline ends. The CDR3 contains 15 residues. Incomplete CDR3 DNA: TGTGCCAGCGGTGATGCAGGGGAGGCAAACACA. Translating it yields CASGDAGEANT. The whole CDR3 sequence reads CASGDAGEANTEVFF.

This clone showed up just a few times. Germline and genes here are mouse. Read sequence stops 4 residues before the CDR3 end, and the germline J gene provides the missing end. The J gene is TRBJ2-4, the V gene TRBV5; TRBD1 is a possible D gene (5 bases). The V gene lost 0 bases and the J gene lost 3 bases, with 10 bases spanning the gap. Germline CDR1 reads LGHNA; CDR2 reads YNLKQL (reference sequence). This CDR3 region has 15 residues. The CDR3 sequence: CASSQERGEQNTLYF. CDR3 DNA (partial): TGTGCCAGCAGCCAAGAAAGGGGTGAACAAAAC.

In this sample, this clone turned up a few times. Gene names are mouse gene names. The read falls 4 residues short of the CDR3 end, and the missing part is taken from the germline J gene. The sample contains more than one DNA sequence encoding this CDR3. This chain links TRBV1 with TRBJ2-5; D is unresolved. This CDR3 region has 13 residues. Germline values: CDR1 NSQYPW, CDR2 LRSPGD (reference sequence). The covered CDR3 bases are TGCACCTGCAGTGCAGCGAGAGGAGAC. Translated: CTCSAARGD. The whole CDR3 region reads CTCSAARGDTQYF. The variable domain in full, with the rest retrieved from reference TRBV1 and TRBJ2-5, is VTLLEQNPRWRLVPRGQAVNLRCILKNSQYPWMSWYQQDLQKQLQWLFTLRSPGDKEVKSLPGADYLATRVTDTELRLQVANMSQGRTLYCTCSAARGDTQYFGPGTRLLVL.

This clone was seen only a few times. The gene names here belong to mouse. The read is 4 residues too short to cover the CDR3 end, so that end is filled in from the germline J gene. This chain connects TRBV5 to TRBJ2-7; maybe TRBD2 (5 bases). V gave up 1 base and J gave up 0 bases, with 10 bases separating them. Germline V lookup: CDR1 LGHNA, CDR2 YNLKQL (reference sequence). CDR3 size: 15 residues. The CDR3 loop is CASSQGWASSYEQYF. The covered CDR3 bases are TGTGCCAGCAGCCAAGGCTGGGCTAGCTCCTAT.

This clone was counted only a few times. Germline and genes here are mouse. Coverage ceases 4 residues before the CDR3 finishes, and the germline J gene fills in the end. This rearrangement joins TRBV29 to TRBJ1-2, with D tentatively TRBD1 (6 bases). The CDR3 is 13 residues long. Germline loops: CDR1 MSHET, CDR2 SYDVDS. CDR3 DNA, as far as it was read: TGTGCTAGCAGTTGGGGGGCGGGGTCC. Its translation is CASSWGAGS. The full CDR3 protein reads CASSWGAGSDYTF.

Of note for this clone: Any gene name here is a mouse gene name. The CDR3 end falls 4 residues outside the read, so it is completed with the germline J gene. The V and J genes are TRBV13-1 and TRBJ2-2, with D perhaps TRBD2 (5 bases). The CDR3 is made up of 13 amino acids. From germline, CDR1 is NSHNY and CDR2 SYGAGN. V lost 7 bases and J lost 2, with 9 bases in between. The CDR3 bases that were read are TGTGCCAGCCTCTGGGTCAACACCGGG. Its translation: CASLWVNTG. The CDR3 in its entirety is CASLWVNTGQLYF.

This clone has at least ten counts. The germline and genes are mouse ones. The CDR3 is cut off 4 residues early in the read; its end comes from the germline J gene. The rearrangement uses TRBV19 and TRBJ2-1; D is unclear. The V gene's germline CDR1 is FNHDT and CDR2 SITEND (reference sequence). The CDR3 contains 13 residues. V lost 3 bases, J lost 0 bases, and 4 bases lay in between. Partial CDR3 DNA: TGTGCCAGCAGTAAGGGTAACTATGCT. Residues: CASSKGNYA. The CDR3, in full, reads CASSKGNYAEQFF.

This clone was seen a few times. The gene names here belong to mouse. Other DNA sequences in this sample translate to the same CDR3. The CDR3 DNA, read in part, is TGTGCCTGGAGCCCCGGGACTGGGGGGGCCTATGCT. This translates into CAWSPGTGGAYA. In full, the CDR3 reads CAWSPGTGGAYAEQFF. The rearrangement uses TRBV31 and TRBJ2-1; 14 nucleotides match TRBD2. The CDR3 extends 4 residues past the end of the read, so its final part is completed from the germline J gene. Germline CDR1 is GKSSPN and CDR2 is SITVG. CDR3 length: 16 residues. V gave up 3 bases and J gave up 3 bases; unmatched junction bases: 4. The variable domain in full, with the rest retrieved from reference TRBV31 and TRBJ2-1, is AQTIHQWPVAEIKAVGSPLSLGCTIKGKSSPNLYWYWQATGGTLQQLFYSITVGQVESVVQLNLSASRPKDDQFILSTEKLLLSHSGFYLCAWSPGTGGAYAEQFFGPGTRLTVL.

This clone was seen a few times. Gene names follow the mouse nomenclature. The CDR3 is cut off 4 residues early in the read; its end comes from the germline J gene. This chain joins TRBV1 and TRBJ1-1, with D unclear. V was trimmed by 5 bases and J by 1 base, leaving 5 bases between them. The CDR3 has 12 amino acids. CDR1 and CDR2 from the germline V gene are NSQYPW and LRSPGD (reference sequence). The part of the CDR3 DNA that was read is TGCACCTGCAGTACACAAAACACA. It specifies CTCSTQNT. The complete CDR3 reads CTCSTQNTEVFF.

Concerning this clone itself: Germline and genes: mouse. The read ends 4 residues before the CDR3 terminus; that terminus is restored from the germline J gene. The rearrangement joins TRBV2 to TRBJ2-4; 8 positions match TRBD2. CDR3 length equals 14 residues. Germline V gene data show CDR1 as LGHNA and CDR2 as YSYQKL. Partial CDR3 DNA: TGTGCCAGCAGCCAACTGGGGGGAGGAAAC. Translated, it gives CASSQLGGGN. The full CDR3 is CASSQLGGGNTLYF.